This passage covers 8 T cell receptor beta chains from one sample sequenced in a study of beta chain features in type 1 diabetes. Expressed TCRB transcripts were sequenced, since all the RNA that had been isolated was reverse transcribed. Sequencing used immunoSEQ multiplex PCR; TCRdb keeps in-frame clones, though not all of them. The table includes about 28,000 clones, 65% detected once. These receptors lack a known antigen. Study-wide findings and caveats: Moderate but significant shortening of TCRB CDR3s was recorded in all four CD4+ subsets from Type 1 diabetes patients.

The material sequenced was Tregs from blood. These receptors were collected from a woman in her twenties or thirties with type 1 diabetes.

J is TRBJ2-5 and V is TRBV20-1, with no clear D. Trimming took off 0 bases at V and 5 bases at J, with 4 bases between the two ends. The CDR3 is 11 amino acids. CDR1 DFQATT and CDR2 SNEGSKA come from the germline V gene (reference sequence). The DNA of the CDR3 is TGCAGTGCTAGAGATAGTGAGACCCAGTACTTC. Translating it yields CSARDSETQYF.

The V and J genes are TRBV5-1 and TRBJ2-7, with 9 bases aligning to TRBD2. CDR3 size: 16 residues. Losses at the gene ends were 3 bases for V and 3 bases for J; bases not matched to a gene: 10. From germline, CDR1 is SGHRS and CDR2 YFSETQ. This CDR3 reads CASSSLGTSRHYEQYF. The DNA for the CDR3 is TGCGCCAGCAGCTCCCTCGGGACTAGCAGACACTACGAGCAGTACTTC.

This clone was seen a few times. The V and J genes are TRBV5-6 and TRBJ1-2, with D unresolved. The length of the CDR3 is 11 residues. The V and J ends lost 1 base and 6 bases respectively, with 4 bases between them. Germline lookup yields CDR1 SGHDT and CDR2 YYEEEE. The CDR3 here is CASSLFNGYTF. DNA of the CDR3: TGTGCCAGCAGCTTGTTTAATGGCTACACCTTC.

This rearrangement joins TRBV7-8 to TRBJ2-5; D gene unclear. The J call could be wrong; TRBJ2-7 is a better fit for the DNA end. The germline gives CDR1 SGHVS, CDR2 FQNEAQ. The CDR3 sequence is 12 residues long. CDR3 in amino acids: CASSPSTYEQYF. DNA for the CDR3: TGTGCCAGCAGCCCGTCTACCTACGAGCAGTACTTC.

CDR3 in amino acids: CASSYRGTGLGNTIYF. In DNA, the CDR3 is TGTGCCAGCAGCTACAGGGGGACAGGCCTTGGAAACACCATATATTTT. The rearrangement uses TRBV7-9 and TRBJ1-3, with 8 nucleotides matching TRBD1. Germline CDR1 reads SEHNR; CDR2 reads FQNEAQ (reference sequence). This CDR3 region has 16 residues. Trimming at V came to 4 bases and at J to 3 bases, leaving 8 bases not matched to a gene. The full variable domain, its missing parts supplied by reference TRBV7-9 and TRBJ1-3, is DTGVSQNPRHKITKRGQNVTFRCDPISEHNRLYWYRQTLGQGPEFLTYFQNEAQLEKSRLLSDRFSAERPKGSFSTLEIQRTEQGDSAMYLCASSYRGTGLGNTIYFGEGSWLTVV.

The genes are TRBV7-9 and TRBJ2-6; D remains ambiguous. The V end was cut by 5 bases, the J end by 2 bases, with 10 bases between. The CDR3 is 15 residues long. CDR1 is SEHNR and CDR2 is FQNEAQ in the germline V gene (reference sequence). The DNA of the CDR3 is TGTGCCAGCAGCCCCAGCGTCGCTGGGGCCAACGTCCTGACTTTC. Encoded protein: CASSPSVAGANVLTF.

This clone was detected a few times. The chain combines TRBV5-1 with TRBJ1-4, with 8 nucleotides matching TRBD1. Germline V CDR1 and CDR2: SGHRS, YFSETQ. V was pared by 3 bases and J by 4 bases, with 5 bases of the junction left unmatched. The CDR3 spans 15 residues. For the CDR3, the DNA is TGCGCCAGCAGCTCCGGGACAGGATTTAATGAAAAACTGTTTTTT. Translation gives CASSSGTGFNEKLFF.

The chain combines TRBV11-2 with TRBJ2-1; 7 nucleotides match TRBD2. Germline CDR1 SGHAT, CDR2 FQNNGV. CDR3 size: 14 residues. Germline trimming cut 7 bases from V and 2 bases from J; bases unmatched to any gene: 5. The CDR3 DNA sequence: TGTGCCAGCACCCCAAGCGGGGCCTACAATGAGCAGTTCTTC. Its protein product is CASTPSGAYNEQFF.